This T cell receptor (beta chain) is drawn from a study of T cells in Graves' hyperthyroidism and ophthalmopathy. In this sample, this clonotype turned up many times. It was RNA transcripts that yielded the amplified TCR beta CDR3 regions. HTBI primers were used for first-round RT-PCR of the TCR CDR3. Via MiXCR, TCRdb re-called the multiplex PCR reads, giving one row per CDR3 protein. Of about 96,000 distinct CDR3 sequences in the sample, around 50% were seen once. From germline, CDR1 is SGHTA and CDR2 FQGNSA. V dropped 8 bases and J dropped 3 bases, with 23 bases sitting between them. The CDR3 has 16 amino acids. The study defined stable Graves' hyperthyroidism as no ophthalmopathy progression within 18 months. Newly diagnosed hyperthyroidism, duration under 2 months, in patients aged 18 to 65. Criteria for exclusion of patients were uncontrolled infection, other autoimmune disease, pregnancy or lactation. The study based diagnoses on clinical symptoms, serum thyroxine and TRAb, thyroid ultrasound and orbital computed tomography.

This chain links TRBV7-2 with TRBJ2-7; either TRBD1 or TRBD2 may supply D (6 bases each). Sequencing input: blood. This TCR came from a woman between 35 and 50 years old with Graves' hyperthyroidism. CDR3 coding DNA: TGTGCCAGCTCACCTTCTCGGGGGCTGGTGAGCTACGAGCAGTACTTC. It translates to CASSPSRGLVSYEQYF.